These T cell receptor beta chains were read from a single sample in a study of blood T cell repertoires in COVID-19. Using immunoSEQ multiplex PCR, the repertoire was profiled, and TCRdb retains in-frame clones only, with some absent. The table shows over 100,000 clones, with about 70% occurring only once. The sample consisted of peripheral blood. These receptors were taken from a woman in her 70s with acute or convalescent COVID-19. The conserved cysteine and the conserved F or W are not part of the CDR3 here. Each record gives: J gene, D gene, V gene, CDR3 protein. A D gene is named only where the DNA matches it firmly.

J: TRBJ2-7
D: -
V: TRBV23-1
CDR3: ASSHGHEQY

J: TRBJ1-6
D: TRBD1
V: TRBV9
CDR3: ASSSRQGRYNSPLH

J: TRBJ1-2
D: TRBD1
V: TRBV3-1/TRBV3-2
CDR3: ASSPFTGTGAGGYT

J: TRBJ2-7
D: -
V: TRBV27
CDR3: ASSTHRGRNEQY

J: TRBJ2-7
D: TRBD2
V: TRBV11-2
CDR3: ASSPNPGGAYEQY

J: TRBJ1-6
D: -
V: TRBV6-5
CDR3: ASKRTGLQNSPLH

J: TRBJ2-7
D: -
V: TRBV5-4
CDR3: ASSLVEKVHEQY

J: TRBJ2-7
D: -
V: TRBV11-2
CDR3: ASRTVRSSYEQY

J: TRBJ2-7
D: TRBD2
V: TRBV11-2
CDR3: ASSSGLAVGMQY

J: TRBJ2-3
D: -
V: TRBV4-3
CDR3: ASSQGGQYDTQY

J: TRBJ2-5
D: -
V: TRBV7-6
CDR3: ASSLEGRVHETQY

J: TRBJ2-7
D: TRBD1
V: TRBV19
CDR3: ASSRDRLGEQY

J: TRBJ2-1
D: -
V: TRBV7-2
CDR3: ASSLGQGGNEQF

J: TRBJ2-3
D: -
V: TRBV12-5
CDR3: ASGLVVTGNTQY

J: TRBJ1-3
D: TRBD1
V: TRBV7-6
CDR3: ASSLTPGQGGSGNTIY

J: TRBJ2-7
D: TRBD1
V: TRBV6-5
CDR3: ASTGQGRMSYEQY

J: TRBJ2-5
D: -
V: TRBV29-1
CDR3: SVEDFPGVPRQTQY

J: TRBJ1-6
D: -
V: TRBV2
CDR3: ASTQGLNSPLH

J: TRBJ2-2
D: -
V: TRBV5-4
CDR3: ASSPAASLNTGELF

J: TRBJ1-2
D: -
V: TRBV5-1
CDR3: ASSRDKDYGYT

J: TRBJ2-1
D: TRBD2
V: TRBV29-1
CDR3: SVYASGRSNEQF

J: TRBJ2-7
D: TRBD2
V: TRBV2
CDR3: ASSGGWGAGGKEQY

J: TRBJ2-3
D: TRBD2
V: TRBV6-6
CDR3: ASSYLRGGTDTQY

J: TRBJ2-1
D: TRBD1
V: TRBV10-3
CDR3: AISESLGQGSSYNEQF

J: TRBJ1-4
D: -
V: TRBV27
CDR3: ASSPQVLGRSEKLF

J: TRBJ2-7
D: -
V: TRBV25-1
CDR3: ASSRNHEQY

J: TRBJ1-4
D: -
V: TRBV19
CDR3: ATQEGGRGEKLF

J: TRBJ1-2
D: TRBD1
V: TRBV24-1
CDR3: ATSEGTGGAGPYGYT

J: TRBJ2-5
D: TRBD1
V: TRBV29-1
CDR3: SVEAETGTWETQY

J: TRBJ2-1
D: -
V: TRBV11-2
CDR3: ASSSGLNEQF

J: TRBJ1-2
D: -
V: TRBV6-5
CDR3: ASATDNYGYT

J: TRBJ2-3
D: TRBD2
V: TRBV6-5
CDR3: ATGGASTDTQY

J: TRBJ2-7
D: TRBD1
V: TRBV19
CDR3: ASSAWDRGYEQY

J: TRBJ2-2
D: -
V: TRBV6-1
CDR3: ASSARVSQNTGELF

J: TRBJ2-1
D: TRBD2
V: TRBV7-9
CDR3: ASQAGAYNEQF

J: TRBJ1-4
D: TRBD1
V: TRBV28
CDR3: ASSRGQGREKLF

J: TRBJ2-7
D: -
V: TRBV14
CDR3: ASSQTVSYEQY

J: TRBJ2-4
D: TRBD1
V: TRBV27
CDR3: ASSLSTGGTVAKNIQY

J: TRBJ2-7
D: -
V: TRBV6-5
CDR3: ASRGGNDEQY

J: TRBJ2-1
D: TRBD2
V: TRBV2
CDR3: ASSEGLAGGLEQF

J: TRBJ2-4
D: -
V: TRBV14
CDR3: ASSQAGSLAKNIQY